This TCR beta chain was captured in a study of blood T cell repertoires in COVID-19 (dated by TCRdb to the early 2020s). As for the study more broadly: Samples from collaborators originated in the United States, Italy and Spain and spanned both the acute and convalescent phases of COVID-19. The prospective study material was composed of cDNA or gDNA derived from T cells, B-cell-depleted T cells, or PBMCs. Subjects who had been exposed to COVID-19, were actively infected with it, or had recovered from it provided the deeply sampled blood TCRbeta repertoires that made up the dataset. The repertoires were released in a freely available public database meant as a resource for research on the immune response to SARS-CoV-2. The samples were drawn from the first 160 participants of the ongoing ImmuneRACE study and from about 1,200 subjects provided by 6 global collaborators. The sample metadata nearly always contained a de-identified subject ID, COVID-19 status, age in years and sex. Where available, HLA class I and class II types were obtained from metadata supplied by the sample provider rather than from assay-based typing. General findings and caveats noted by the study authors: How much clinical and demographic metadata was included differed by source and by participant, and the metadata was provided uncurated.

TCRbeta CDR3 regions were amplified from genomic DNA by means of the immunoSEQ Assay, a bias-controlled multiplex PCR. For the original study's pipeline: Within the assay, amplification of reference gene primers was used to estimate how many nucleated cells each sample contained. To quantify the absolute abundance of each unique TCRbeta CDR3 rearrangement, sequence reads were collapsed and filtered. For each sample, productive Simpson clonality was calculated as the square root of Simpson's diversity index over productive rearrangements. The immuneACCESS repertoire file appears here via TCRdb, limited to in-frame rearrangements. These files lack a portion of the clones; in checked studies, under half of the deficit traces to unresolved V genes, and the cause of the others is not known. The DNA was the basis for D and trimming; V, J and clone size are from that table. For this sample there are approximately 250,000 clones; 84% appear just once. Jointly, the top ten make up more than 1.5% of the sample.

Another Seattle source contributed samples from volunteer blood donors who had recovered from COVID-19. Collaborating institutions collected whole blood in K2EDTA tubes following their own protocols. For TCRbeta analysis, collaborators shipped samples as frozen whole blood, isolated PBMCs, or DNA extracted from either of those sample types. From the germline V gene (reference sequence), CDR1 is LNHNV and CDR2 is YYDKDF. From the cysteine up to the phenylalanine, the CDR3 has a length of 15 residues. Just CDR3 DNA is preserved here, 45 bases in frame from base 1. V is pared back by 1 base and J by 5 bases, with 14 bases lying between the germline termini. Concerning this clone: Its antigen is currently not known. Per-base qualities were not stored, and no clone one base away is much larger.

This receptor was identified in a middle-aged woman who had recovered from COVID-19. The sequencing sample was made of peripheral blood. This chain is built from TRBV15 and TRBJ1-2; a tentative D match to TRBD1 spans 6 bases. The CDR3 protein sequence reads: CATSRGTGRGYGYTF. The DNA sequence is TGTGCCACCAGCAGAGGAACAGGGAGAGGGTATGGCTACACCTTC.